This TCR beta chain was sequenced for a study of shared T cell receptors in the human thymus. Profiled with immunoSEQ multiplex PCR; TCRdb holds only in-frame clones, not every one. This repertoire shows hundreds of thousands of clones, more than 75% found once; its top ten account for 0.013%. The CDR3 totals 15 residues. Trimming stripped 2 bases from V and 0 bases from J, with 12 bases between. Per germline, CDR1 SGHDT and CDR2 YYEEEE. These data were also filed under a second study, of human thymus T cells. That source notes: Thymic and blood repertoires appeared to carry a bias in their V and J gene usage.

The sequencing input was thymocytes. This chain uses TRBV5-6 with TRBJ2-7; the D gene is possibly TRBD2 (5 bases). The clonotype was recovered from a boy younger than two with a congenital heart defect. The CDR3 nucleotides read TGTGCCAGCAGCTTAGGGAGACGGAACTCCTACGAGCAGTACTTC. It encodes CASSLGRRNSYEQYF.